The 4 T cell receptor beta chains in this list originate from one sample, sequenced in a study of blood T cell repertoires in COVID-19. Data came from immunoSEQ multiplex PCR; TCRdb stores just in-frame clones and leaves some out. The sample lists roughly 97,000 clones, 75% to 90% occurring once. Specimen: peripheral blood. The receptors derive from a man in his fifties with acute or convalescent COVID-19.

This chain uses TRBV19 with TRBJ2-3; 10 nucleotides match TRBD2. The germline CDR1 and CDR2 sequences are LNHDA and SQIVND (reference sequence). V lost 1 base and J lost 4; bases outside the gene matches: 5. The CDR3 runs 16 residues. The CDR3 protein is CASSIGGTSASDTQYF. The CDR3 DNA reads as TGTGCCAGTAGTATAGGCGGGACTAGCGCTTCAGATACGCAGTATTTT.

The chain uses TRBV4-1 and TRBJ1-5, with D possibly being TRBD1 (5 bases). V shed 0 bases and J shed 5 bases, with 11 bases lying between them. This CDR3 contains 15 residues. Germline CDR1 reads MGHRA; CDR2 reads YSYEKL. In DNA form, the CDR3 reads TGCGCCAGCAGCCAAGATAGGGGAAGGGATCAGCCCCAGCATTTT. It translates to CASSQDRGRDQPQHF.

The chain couples TRBV11-2 to TRBJ2-5, with D hard to call. CDR3 size: 11 residues. Germline V CDR1 and CDR2: SGHAT, FQNNGV. Between the trimmed V and J ends, which lost 3 bases and 9 bases, there was a span of 8 bases. The CDR3 loop reads CASSLSISQYF. Written as DNA, the CDR3 is TGTGCCAGCAGCTTGAGCATTTCCCAGTACTTC.

This chain connects TRBV29-1 to TRBJ2-1, with TRBD1 as a possible D gene (6 bases). This CDR3 is built from 13 residues. The germline V gene has CDR1 SQVTM and CDR2 ANQGSEA. Trimming removed 3 bases from V and 2 bases from J, with 8 bases in between. The CDR3 DNA reads as TGCAGCGTTGACAGGGGAGCCTACAATGAGCAGTTCTTC. Protein: CSVDRGAYNEQFF.